The rows below give T cell receptor beta chains drawn from one sample of a study of T-cell memory formation after mild COVID-19. In TCRdb, the 5' RACE reads were re-called with MiXCR into one record per CDR3 protein. The table has around 130,000 distinct CDR3 sequences, about 17% seen once. Input material: PBMCs or a T cell subset sorted from them (not recorded which). The origin of the receptors is an adult woman who had mild COVID-19 (a few samples of this study predate the infection). Cell type and time point are not known. Each CDR3 is given with its conserved first and last residue. The D gene is left open where the match is weak. Where a row states a size, it is once, few, many or the class of an expanded clone; other rows omit it.

clone_size | j_call | v_call | d_call | cdr3_aa | cdr3_nt
. | TRBJ2-3 | TRBV24-1 | . | CATSVGEFSTDTQYF | TGTGCCACCAGTGTTGGGGAGTTCAGCACAGATACGCAGTATTTT
few | TRBJ2-7 | TRBV10-3 | TRBD2 | CAIRPGTSVFYEQYF | TGTGCCATCCGTCCCGGGACTAGCGTCTTTTACGAGCAGTACTTC
. | TRBJ2-7 | TRBV14 | . | CASSQDWARGEQYF | TGTGCCAGCAGCCAAGATTGGGCCCGGGGAGAGCAGTACTTC
. | TRBJ2-1 | TRBV4-1 | TRBD2 | CASSHLAAFNEQFF | TGCGCCAGCAGCCACCTAGCGGCCTTCAATGAGCAGTTCTTC
. | TRBJ2-3 | TRBV7-6 | . | CASSNAPTDTQYF | TGTGCCAGCAGCAACGCCCCCACAGATACGCAGTATTTT
. | TRBJ1-2 | TRBV15 | . | CATSRDQGDNYYGYTF | TGTGCCACCAGCAGAGATCAAGGGGACAACTATTATGGCTACACCTTC
few | TRBJ1-2 | TRBV19 | . | CASSIDQGYGYTF | TGTGCCAGTAGTATAGACCAGGGCTATGGCTACACCTTC
. | TRBJ2-7 | TRBV20-1 | TRBD1 | CSARVRGQGDYEQYF | TGCAGTGCTAGAGTTCGCGGACAGGGGGATTACGAGCAGTACTTC
. | TRBJ1-1 | TRBV6-5 | . | CASSYSRRNTEAFF | TGTGCCAGCAGTTACTCGAGGCGGAACACTGAAGCTTTCTTT
. | TRBJ2-2 | TRBV27 | . | CASSLEQGDTGELFF | TGTGCCAGCAGTTTAGAACAGGGTGACACCGGGGAGCTGTTTTTT
. | TRBJ2-3 | TRBV6-4 | TRBD1 | CASSDSGTGTDTQYF | TGTGCCAGCAGTGACTCCGGGACAGGCACAGATACGCAGTATTTT
few | TRBJ2-7 | TRBV12-3/TRBV12-4 | TRBD1 | CASSLGGQLPYEQYF | TGTGCCAGCAGTTTAGGGGGACAGCTACCCTACGAGCAGTACTTC
few | TRBJ1-1 | TRBV7-2 | . | CASSLLRAQNTEAFF | TGTGCCAGCAGCTTACTCAGAGCCCAGAACACTGAAGCTTTCTTT
few | TRBJ1-2 | TRBV4-1 | TRBD1 | CASSTVGTAPNYGYTF | TGCGCCAGCAGCACTGTCGGGACAGCACCGAACTATGGCTACACCTTC
. | TRBJ2-2 | TRBV12-3/TRBV12-4 | . | CASTLRGPGELFF | TGTGCCAGCACCCTCCGGGGTCCCGGGGAGCTGTTTTTT
. | TRBJ1-1 | TRBV20-1 | . | CSALINTEAFF | TGCAGTGCCCTGATTAACACTGAAGCTTTCTTT
. | TRBJ1-1 | TRBV19 | . | CASSIGVTEAFF | TGTGCCAGTAGTATAGGGGTTACTGAAGCTTTCTTT
. | TRBJ2-1 | TRBV6-5 | TRBD1 | CASSERDRDYNEQFF | TGTGCCAGCAGCGAACGCGACAGGGATTACAATGAGCAGTTCTTC
. | TRBJ2-2 | TRBV7-6 | . | CASSLEASGDLNTGELFF | TGTGCCAGCAGCTTAGAGGCTAGTGGGGATTTGAACACCGGGGAGCTGTTTTTT
few | TRBJ2-3 | TRBV12-3/TRBV12-4 | TRBD2 | CASSASGGKDTQYF | TGTGCCAGCAGTGCTAGCGGGGGGAAGGATACGCAGTATTTT
. | TRBJ2-7 | TRBV7-9 | . | CASSLGLGSPSYEQYF | TGTGCCAGCAGCTTAGGATTGGGGTCACCCTCCTACGAGCAGTACTTC
. | TRBJ1-2 | TRBV6-6 | TRBD1 | CASGTGQGAPSNYGYTF | TGTGCCAGCGGAACCGGACAGGGGGCCCCATCTAACTATGGCTACACCTTC
. | TRBJ2-7 | TRBV7-9 | . | CASSPPGLLYEQYF | TGTGCCAGCAGCCCCCCGGGACTTCTCTACGAGCAGTACTTC
few | TRBJ2-7 | TRBV6-6 | . | CASGTSVYEQYF | TGTGCCAGCGGAACCAGCGTCTACGAGCAGTACTTC
few | TRBJ2-7 | TRBV5-6 | . | CASSKNRYEQYF | TGTGCCAGCAGCAAAAACAGATACGAGCAGTACTTC
. | TRBJ2-1 | TRBV4-1 | . | CASSWLGKAFYNEQFF | TGCGCCAGCAGCTGGCTGGGCAAAGCCTTCTACAATGAGCAGTTCTTC
few | TRBJ2-7 | TRBV6-2/TRBV6-3 | TRBD1 | CASSYSTGQGLEQYF | TGTGCCAGCAGTTACTCCACAGGACAGGGTTTGGAGCAGTACTTC
. | TRBJ2-7 | TRBV14 | TRBD1 | CASSQLLTGAYEQYF | TGTGCCAGCAGCCAATTGCTGACAGGGGCCTACGAGCAGTACTTC
few | TRBJ2-1 | TRBV9 | TRBD2 | CASSRTGGWDNEQFF | TGTGCCAGCAGCCGTACGGGAGGTTGGGACAATGAGCAGTTCTTC